The entry below gives a single T cell receptor beta chain sequence along with its context. What it binds is not known. The sample belongs to a study of OX40 agonist ivuxolimab in advanced cancers. General study points: Both blood CD4+ and CD8+ T cells showed clonal growth by week 6 at 0.1 to 3.0 mg/kg.

Trimming removed 0 bases at V and 0 bases at J, with 7 bases between. The germline CDR1 and CDR2 sequences are SGHNT and YYREEE (reference sequence). This CDR3 is 15 amino acids long. Measured with immunoSEQ multiplex PCR; TCRdb has only the in-frame clones, and not every one. The sample gives approximately 68,000 clones, 88% of which show up once; around 0.78% is in the top ten. V gene TRBV5-4 combines with J gene TRBJ1-5; D uncertain. Sequencing used CD4+ or CD8+ T cells sorted from blood, obtained in a trial of the OX40 agonist ivuxolimab. The receptor was isolated from an adult with an advanced solid tumor such as melanoma, head and neck, liver or kidney cancer. The chain's CDR3 is CASSLGTNSNQPQHF. The DNA of the CDR3 is TGTGCCAGCAGCTTGGGGACCAATAGCAATCAGCCCCAGCATTTT.